This passage covers 18 T cell receptor beta chains from one sample sequenced in a study of blood T cell repertoires in COVID-19. The repertoire was sequenced with immunoSEQ multiplex PCR; TCRdb's copy has only in-frame clones and lacks some. Among under 300,000 clones listed, roughly 89% were seen once. Sequenced: PBMCs or T cells enriched from blood (not recorded which). Receptors originate from a woman aged 40-49 years who had recovered from COVID-19.

The chain carries TRBV7-6 and TRBJ2-2; the match to TRBD1 covers 7 bases. CDR3 length: 15 residues. V gave up 5 bases and J gave up 5 bases; unmatched junction bases: 8. The germline V gene encodes CDR1 SGHVS and CDR2 FNYEAQ. DNA of the CDR3: TGTGCCAGCAGCCCTAGCTCCAGGGGGACCGGGGAGCTGTTTTTT. This translates into CASSPSSRGTGELFF.

This clone showed up just once. The gene calls are TRBV28 and TRBJ1-1; 8 bases map to TRBD1. This CDR3 has 12 amino acids. Germline V gives CDR1 MDHEN, CDR2 SYDVKM. V was pared by 3 bases and J by 11 bases, with 5 bases of the junction left unmatched. The CDR3 loop reads CASSLVRQGAFF. The CDR3 DNA reads as TGTGCCAGCAGTTTGGTTAGACAGGGGGCTTTCTTT.

The V gene is TRBV6-1, the J gene TRBJ1-1; D may be TRBD1 (5 bases). CDR1 and CDR2 from the germline V gene are MNHNS and SASEGT. Trimming pared 2 bases from V and 0 bases from J, leaving 13 bases between. CDR3 length: 16 residues. The DNA of the CDR3 is TGTGCCAGCAGTGAACCCCCGACAGCCTTGAACACTGAAGCTTTCTTT. Its protein product is CASSEPPTALNTEAFF.

The rearrangement joins TRBV12-3 or TRBV12-4 to TRBJ1-2; TRBD1 matches 7 bases. The ends lost 6 bases at V and 4 bases at J; junction bases unmatched: 2. This CDR3 is built from 12 residues. The CDR3 DNA reads as TGTGCCAGCAGCCGGGACAGCTATGGCTACACCTTC. This gives the protein CASSRDSYGYTF.

V usage is TRBV28 and J usage is TRBJ2-4; D is perhaps TRBD1 (5 bases). V dropped 3 bases and J dropped 1 base, with 10 bases sitting between them. In germline, CDR1 is MDHEN, CDR2 SYDVKM. The CDR3 loop spans 15 amino acids. CDR3: CASSFLSGAKNIQYF. Written as DNA, the CDR3 is TGTGCCAGCAGTTTTTTATCAGGGGCCAAAAACATTCAGTACTTC.

This clone was counted a single time. The chain uses TRBV2 and TRBJ1-5, with 10 bases lining up with TRBD1. From germline, CDR1 is SNHLY and CDR2 FYNNEI. The junction had 7 bases not matched to a gene; V was cut back by 7 bases and J by 4 bases. The CDR3 is made up of 15 amino acids. CDR3 region: CASTIGQGVNQPQHF. In DNA form, the CDR3 reads TGTGCCAGCACCATAGGACAGGGGGTAAATCAGCCCCAGCATTTT.

This chain uses TRBV27 with TRBJ1-2; D ambiguous. Per the germline V gene, CDR1 is MNHEY and CDR2 is SMNVEV (reference sequence). The CDR3 length is 13 residues. V shed 5 bases and J shed 2 bases, with 9 bases lying between them. The CDR3 nucleotides are TGTGCCAGCAGTCTCGCCCGGAACTATGGCTACACCTTC. Its protein product is CASSLARNYGYTF.

The chain carries TRBV18 and TRBJ2-5; TRBD2 might be the D (5 bases). Trimming removed 3 bases at V and 3 bases at J, with 14 bases between. CDR3 length: 15 residues. The germline CDR1 and CDR2 sequences are KGHSH and LQKENI. CDR3 DNA sequence: TGTGCCAGCTCACCGCGACGGGAATGGGAAGAGACCCAGTACTTC. Its translation: CASSPRREWEETQYF. The full variable domain, with the rest looked up from reference TRBV18 and TRBJ2-5, is NAGVMQNPRHLVRRRGQEARLRCSPMKGHSHVYWYRQLPEEGLKFMVYLQKENIIDESGMPKERFSAEFPKEGPSILRIQQVVRGDSAAYFCASSPRREWEETQYFGPGTRLLVL.

This chain uses TRBV5-1 with TRBJ2-2, with D possibly TRBD2 on 6 matching bases. Trimming took off 5 bases at V and 4 bases at J, with 12 bases between the two ends. CDR1 is SGHRS and CDR2 is YFSETQ in the germline V gene. This CDR3 comprises 14 residues. The CDR3 sequence: CASSWNSGTGELFF. Here the CDR3 DNA reads TGCGCCAGCAGTTGGAATAGCGGCACCGGGGAGCTGTTTTTT.

The V gene is TRBV30, the J gene TRBJ2-2, with D unresolved. Germline V lookup: CDR1 GTSNPN, CDR2 SVGIG (reference sequence). This CDR3 contains 12 residues. The ends were cut back, 2 bases at V and 7 bases at J, with 8 bases in the middle. The CDR3 spells CAWSSGLGELFF. DNA for the CDR3: TGTGCCTGGAGTTCAGGCCTCGGGGAGCTGTTTTTT.

V is TRBV19 and J is TRBJ2-1; perhaps TRBD1 as D (5 bases). Trimming pared 7 bases from V and 0 bases from J, leaving 16 bases between. The V gene's germline CDR1 is LNHDA and CDR2 SQIVND (reference sequence). The CDR3 loop spans 16 amino acids. This CDR3 reads CASTTDGQSSYNEQFF. In nucleotides, the CDR3 is TGTGCCAGTACCACGGACGGACAAAGCTCCTACAATGAGCAGTTCTTC.

The CDR3 loop reads CASSQEPTAGYGYTF. The CDR3 bases are TGTGCCAGCAGCCAAGAACCGACAGCCGGCTATGGCTACACCTTC. The chain is built from TRBV3-1 (or the pseudogene TRBV3-2) and TRBJ1-2; TRBD1 might be the D (5 bases). The germline CDR1 and CDR2 sequences are LGHDT and YNNKEL (reference sequence). This CDR3 is built from 15 residues. V shed 0 bases and J shed 4 bases, with 12 bases lying between them.

The count of this clone is one. The chain links TRBV20-1 to TRBJ2-3, with D possibly TRBD2 on 6 matching bases. V was trimmed by 3 bases and J by 7 bases, leaving 8 bases between them. The CDR3 spans 11 residues. Germline loops: CDR1 DFQATT, CDR2 SNEGSKA (reference sequence). The CDR3 DNA reads as TGCAGTGCTAGGGGACTGCATACGCAGTATTTT. It codes for CSARGLHTQYF.

The chain combines TRBV5-4 with TRBJ2-7, with 10 nucleotides matching TRBD2. With 5 bases clipped from V and 3 bases from J, the junction kept 14 bases outside the gene matches. Germline CDR1 and CDR2: SGHNT and YYREEE (reference sequence). The CDR3 is made up of 17 amino acids. This chain's CDR3 is CASSDLYAASGSYEQYF. CDR3 nucleotides: TGTGCCAGCAGTGATCTATACGCCGCTAGCGGGAGCTACGAGCAGTACTTC.

The chain recombines TRBV9 with TRBJ1-1; TRBD1 matches 8 bases. V gave up 3 bases and J gave up 6 bases; unmatched junction bases: 10. Germline V gene lookup returns CDR1 SGDLS and CDR2 YYNGEE. This CDR3 is built from 15 residues. In DNA, the CDR3 is TGTGCCAGCAGCGCTCTGAGCGTACAGGGGGCTGAAGCTTTCTTT. Its protein product is CASSALSVQGAEAFF.

The chain recombines TRBV24-1 with TRBJ1-1; no reliable D call. Germline-derived CDR1 and CDR2 are KGHDR and SFDVKD. V dropped 8 bases and J dropped 4 bases, with 10 bases sitting between them. The CDR3 consists of 12 residues. CDR3 sequence (DNA): TGTGCCACCACCGAGCGGGGCACTGAAGCTTTCTTT. Its translation is CATTERGTEAFF.

V gene TRBV7-9 combines with J gene TRBJ1-1; 7 bases align to TRBD1. The CDR3 is made up of 14 amino acids. From germline, CDR1 is SEHNR and CDR2 FQNEAQ (reference sequence). V trimming: 4 bases; J trimming: 3 bases; junction bases outside the gene matches: 5. The CDR3 sequence: CASSSTGYDTEAFF. The CDR3 nucleotides read TGTGCCAGCAGCTCGACAGGGTATGACACTGAAGCTTTCTTT. Full variable domain (outside the CDR3, taken from reference TRBV7-9 and TRBJ1-1): DTGVSQNPRHKITKRGQNVTFRCDPISEHNRLYWYRQTLGQGPEFLTYFQNEAQLEKSRLLSDRFSAERPKGSFSTLEIQRTEQGDSAMYLCASSSTGYDTEAFFGQGTRLTVV.

The chain has TRBV11-2 and TRBJ1-2; weak D call: TRBD1 (6 bases). The CDR3 has 16 amino acids. V shed 5 bases and J shed 5 bases, with 21 bases lying between them. Germline CDR1 and CDR2: SGHAT and FQNNGV. The CDR3 region is CASSTLGGPLKYGYTF. DNA of the CDR3: TGTGCCAGCAGCACCCTGGGGGGGCCGCTTAAGTATGGCTACACCTTC.